This T cell receptor (beta chain) was identified in a study of OX40 agonist ivuxolimab in advanced cancers. About the study: A partial response was reached by three patients: one with hepatocellular carcinoma and two with cutaneous melanoma.

Some clones are missing from TCRdb's copy, which holds only in-frame ones; the method was immunoSEQ multiplex PCR. Of about 82,000 clones listed, around 84% were seen once; the top ten hold around 1.8%. This clone was observed once. Its cognate antigen is unknown. CDR1 is SGHTA, CDR2 FQGTGA, per germline. The trim removed 5 bases at V and 8 bases at J, leaving 12 bases unmatched. The CDR3 length is 16 residues. General study results and limits: Patients who responded partially at 0.1-3.0 mg/kg showed clonal expansion ranking among the lowest.

The source of this sequence is an adult with an advanced solid tumor such as melanoma, head and neck, liver or kidney cancer. This sequence joins TRBV7-3 and TRBJ2-1; 10 positions match TRBD2. This material consisted of CD4+ or CD8+ T cells sorted from blood, taken in a trial of the OX40 agonist ivuxolimab. Written as DNA, the CDR3 is TGTGCCAGCAGCCTGTTAGCGGGAGGAACCTGGGATGAGCAGTTCTTC. Amino acids: CASSLLAGGTWDEQFF.